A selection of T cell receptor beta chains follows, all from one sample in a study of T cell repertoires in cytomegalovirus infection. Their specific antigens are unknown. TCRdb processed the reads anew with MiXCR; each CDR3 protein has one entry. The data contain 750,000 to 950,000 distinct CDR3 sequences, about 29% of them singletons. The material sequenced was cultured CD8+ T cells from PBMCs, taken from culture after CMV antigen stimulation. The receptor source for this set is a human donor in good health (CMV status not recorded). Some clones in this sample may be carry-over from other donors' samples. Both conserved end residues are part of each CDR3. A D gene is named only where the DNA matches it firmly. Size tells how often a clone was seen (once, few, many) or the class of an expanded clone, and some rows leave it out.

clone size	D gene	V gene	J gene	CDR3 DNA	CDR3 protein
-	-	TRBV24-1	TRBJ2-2	TGTGCCACCAGTGATGGCAGGCTAGCCGGGGAGCTGTTTTTT	CATSDGRLAGELFF
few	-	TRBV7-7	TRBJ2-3	TGTGCTAGCAGCCGAACAGGGAATGCCCTCACAGATACGCAGTATTTT	CASSRTGNALTDTQYF
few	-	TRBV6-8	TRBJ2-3	TGTGCCAGCAGTTACTCGATCCCGACAGATACGCAGTATTTT	CASSYSIPTDTQYF
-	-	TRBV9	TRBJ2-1	TGTGCCAGCAGCGTAGATGTGACAGTGACCTACAATGAGCAGTTCTTC	CASSVDVTVTYNEQFF
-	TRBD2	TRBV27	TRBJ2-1	TGTGCCAGCAGTCCCTCGGGCGGGGGGGCCTATGAGCAGTTCTTC	CASSPSGGGAYEQFF
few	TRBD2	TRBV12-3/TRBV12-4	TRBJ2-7	TGTGCCAGCGTCTGGGGGGGGAAGGCCTACGAGCAGTACTTC	CASVWGGKAYEQYF
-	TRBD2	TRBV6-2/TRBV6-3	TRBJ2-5	TGTGCCGCCACCGGGACTAGCGGGGGGGCGAGAGAGACCCAGTACTTC	CAATGTSGGARETQYF
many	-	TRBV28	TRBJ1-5	TGTGCCAGCACTTTAACAGACAGTCTCGATAGCAATCAGCCCCAGCATTTT	CASTLTDSLDSNQPQHF
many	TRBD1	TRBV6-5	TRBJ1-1	TGTGCCAGCAGTTACCAACTCCCAGGGGGGATGAACACTGAAGCTTTCTTT	CASSYQLPGGMNTEAFF
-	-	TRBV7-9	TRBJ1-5	TGTGCCAGCAGCTTATACGGGGGCAATCAGCCCCAGCATTTT	CASSLYGGNQPQHF
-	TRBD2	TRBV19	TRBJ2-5	TGTGCCAGTTCTAGCGGGGGGTTTGACGAGACCCAGTACTTC	CASSSGGFDETQYF
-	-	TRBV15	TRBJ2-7	TGTGCCACCAGCAGAGGTGAGAACTACGAGCAGTACTTC	CATSRGENYEQYF
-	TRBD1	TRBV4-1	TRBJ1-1	TGCGCCAGCAGCCAAGAGACAGGGGCTCGGAAGTGGGACACTGAAGCTTTCTTT	CASSQETGARKWDTEAFF
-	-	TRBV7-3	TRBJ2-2	TGTGCCAGCAGCTCACCGACAGGGGAGCTGTTTTTT	CASSSPTGELFF
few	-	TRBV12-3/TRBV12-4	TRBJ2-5	TGTGCCAGCAGTTTAACTCAGGGCGAAGAGACCCAGTACTTC	CASSLTQGEETQYF
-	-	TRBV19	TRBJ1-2	TGTGCCGGCTCCTCAGGGTACGACTATGGCTACACCTTC	CAGSSGYDYGYTF
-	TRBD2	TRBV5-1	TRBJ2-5	TGCGCCAGCAGATTTGGAGCGGGGGGACAAGAGACCCAGTACTTC	CASRFGAGGQETQYF
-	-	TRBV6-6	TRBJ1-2	TGTGCCAGCAGTTACGTGCAGGGACCAAACTATGGCTACACCTTC	CASSYVQGPNYGYTF
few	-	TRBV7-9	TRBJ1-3	TGTGCCAGCAGCTCATCCCCGGATGGGGGTGGAAACACCATATATTTT	CASSSSPDGGGNTIYF
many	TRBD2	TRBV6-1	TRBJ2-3	TGTGCCGGGGGGACTAGCGGGGGCCGCACAGATACGCAGTATTTT	CAGGTSGGRTDTQYF
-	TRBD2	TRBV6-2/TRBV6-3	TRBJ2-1	TGTGCCAGCAGAGAGGGACTAGCGGGGCCTTACAATGAGCAGTTCTTC	CASREGLAGPYNEQFF
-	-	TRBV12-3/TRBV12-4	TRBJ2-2	TGTGCCAGCAGTTTTTCCGTGGACCTGAACACCGGGGAGCTGTTTTTT	CASSFSVDLNTGELFF
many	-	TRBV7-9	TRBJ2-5	TGTGCCAGCAGCCCCCGATCGGCTGAGTCGCAAGAGACCCAGTACTTC	CASSPRSAESQETQYF
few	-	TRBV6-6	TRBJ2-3	TGTGCCAGCAGTTACTCGATTGGTTTGGCAGATACGCAGTATTTT	CASSYSIGLADTQYF
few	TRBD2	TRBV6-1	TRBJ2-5	TGTGCCAGCAGTGGGGGGGGAAGGGAGTCGGAGACCCAGTACTTC	CASSGGGRESETQYF
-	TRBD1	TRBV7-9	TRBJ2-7	TGTGCCAGCAGCCACCCAGCGGGGACAGGGAGCTCCTACGAGCAGTACTTC	CASSHPAGTGSSYEQYF
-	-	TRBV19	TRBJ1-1	TGTGCCAGTAGAGCCGGGGACACTGAAGCTTTCTTT	CASRAGDTEAFF
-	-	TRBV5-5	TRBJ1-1	TGTGCCAGCATTAAGGGACCGAACACTGAAGCTTTCTTT	CASIKGPNTEAFF
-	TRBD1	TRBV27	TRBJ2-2	TGTGCCAGCAGTTCACTACAGGGGGCCCGTGGGCCCGGGGAGCTGTTTTTT	CASSSLQGARGPGELFF
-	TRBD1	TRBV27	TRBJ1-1	TGTGCCAGCAGTTTGTCCGGGACAGGGGCCCTCCTCACTGAAGCTTTCTTT	CASSLSGTGALLTEAFF
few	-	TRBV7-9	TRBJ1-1	TGTGCCAGCAAGACTGGGGCCGAGGGGGCTTTCTTT	CASKTGAEGAFF
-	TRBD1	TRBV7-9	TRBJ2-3	TGTGCCAGCAGCGGATGGACAGGTCCCTCCACAGATACGCAGTATTTT	CASSGWTGPSTDTQYF
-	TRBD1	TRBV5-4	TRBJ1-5	TGTGCCAGCAGCTTAGGGACAGGGAGTGATCCCCAGCATTTT	CASSLGTGSDPQHF
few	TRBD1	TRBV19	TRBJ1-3	TGTGCCTCACCGGGACAGGACTACACCATATATTTT	CASPGQDYTIYF
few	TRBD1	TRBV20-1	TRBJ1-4	TGCAGTGGACAGGACTCGGGACAGGGGAATGAAAAACTGTTTTTT	CSGQDSGQGNEKLFF